The 11 T cell receptor beta chains below come from one sample, sequenced in a study of regulatory T cells in long-lasting Graves disease. To make TCR beta libraries, researchers used iRepertoire HTBI primers and Arm-PCR of CDR3 regions. TCRdb used MiXCR to reprocess the multiplex PCR reads, holding one entry per CDR3 protein. The table lists about 430,000 distinct CDR3 sequences, roughly 15% of them singletons. The time point is: newly diagnosed GD, antithyroid drugs for less than 3 months. The authors made the TCR library using RNA they extracted from PBMCs. A further study also used this sample, focusing on T cells in Graves' hyperthyroidism and ophthalmopathy.

Sample: peripheral blood mononuclear cells (PBMCs), taken at new diagnosis, from a patient treated with antithyroid drugs. Receptors originate from a woman aged 40-49 years with Graves disease.

The genes are TRBV29-1 and TRBJ2-1; D might be TRBD2 (5 bases). CDR3 size: 14 residues. V was cut by 4 bases and J by 0 bases, with 10 bases left in between. Germline values: CDR1 SQVTM, CDR2 ANQGSEA. The CDR3 spells CSVGTGSSYNEQFF. The CDR3 DNA sequence: TGCAGCGTTGGGACTGGCAGCTCCTACAATGAGCAGTTCTTC.

This clonotype was counted a few times. A far larger clone lies a single base away; this is likely a read error. The chain recombines TRBV5-5 with TRBJ2-3; the match to TRBD2 covers 14 bases. Trimming at V came to 6 bases and at J to 2 bases, leaving 14 bases not matched to a gene. Germline loops: CDR1 SGHKS, CDR2 YYEKEE (reference sequence). This CDR3 has 19 residues. CDR3 sequence: CASNHGLAGGSRNTDTQYF. The CDR3 coding sequence is TGTGCCAGCAACCACGGACTAGCGGGAGGTTCGAGAAACACAGATACGCAGTATTTT.

This chain links TRBV7-9 with TRBJ2-7; TRBD1 matches at 9 bases. The V gene's germline CDR1 is SEHNR and CDR2 FQNEAQ (reference sequence). V lost 5 bases and J lost 7; bases outside the gene matches: 9. The CDR3 has 14 amino acids. The CDR3 sequence: CASSPGQGEGEQYF. The CDR3 nucleotides are TGTGCCAGCAGCCCGGGACAGGGCGAGGGAGAGCAGTACTTC. The full variable domain, in which reference TRBV7-9 and TRBJ2-7 provide the parts outside the CDR3, is DTGVSQNPRHKITKRGQNVTFRCDPISEHNRLYWYRQTLGQGPEFLTYFQNEAQLEKSRLLSDRFSAERPKGSFSTLEIQRTEQGDSAMYLCASSPGQGEGEQYFGPGTRLTVT.

This clonotype was counted many times. The CDR3 reads CASSEFAGRSTGELFF. As DNA, the CDR3 is TGTGCCAGCAGTGAATTTGCAGGAAGGAGTACCGGGGAGCTGTTTTTT. The rearrangement joins TRBV6-1 to TRBJ2-2, with D hard to call. Trimming removed 2 bases from V and 5 bases from J, with 15 bases in between. The CDR3 is 16 residues long. The V gene's germline CDR1 is MNHNS and CDR2 SASEGT.

This clonotype was counted a few times. V usage is TRBV20-1 and J usage is TRBJ2-1, with TRBD1 identical over 9 bases. CDR1 is DFQATT and CDR2 is SNEGSKA in the germline V gene (reference sequence). Trimming cost V 5 bases and J 8 bases; bases outside gene matches: 4. This CDR3 has 12 residues. This CDR3 is CSAVTGGYEQFF. Written as DNA, the CDR3 is TGCAGTGCTGTCACAGGGGGCTATGAGCAGTTCTTC.

This clonotype was seen once. With a far larger clone one base away, a read error is the likely cause. V gene TRBV19 combines with J gene TRBJ2-1; D not certain. The end of the DNA is better explained by TRBJ2-5, so the J call may be wrong. Germline assignment: CDR1 LNHDA and CDR2 SQIVND (reference sequence). This CDR3 region has 14 residues. CDR3 nucleotides: TGTGCCGGTAGTATAAAAACAGATAAAGAGACCCAGTACTTC. Encoded protein: CAGSIKTDKETQYF.

The chain couples TRBV3-1 to TRBJ2-1, with D maybe TRBD2 (6 bases). V lost 0 bases and J 0 bases, leaving 9 bases between the germline ends. The CDR3 totals 16 residues. CDR1 and CDR2 from the germline V gene are LGHDT and YNNKEL (reference sequence). The DNA of the CDR3 is TGTGCCAGCAGCCAAGATGCCGGGAGCTCCTACAATGAGCAGTTCTTC. It translates to CASSQDAGSSYNEQFF.

This clonotype was detected only a few times. At one end the junction does not follow the germline gene, possibly because of a read error. V usage is TRBV18 and J usage is TRBJ2-1; 13 nucleotides align to TRBD2. The CDR3 is 16 residues long. The germline gives CDR1 KGHSH, CDR2 LQKENI. CDR3 sequence: CASSQSGTSGIYEQFF. The CDR3 coding sequence is TGTGCCAGCTCACAATCCGGGACTAGCGGGATTTACGAGCAGTTCTTT.

This sequence joins TRBV24-1 and TRBJ2-1, with D perhaps TRBD2 (5 bases). The CDR3 sequence is 15 residues long. Germline V CDR1 and CDR2: KGHDR, SFDVKD. V lost 3 bases and J 1 base, leaving 9 bases between the germline ends. The CDR3 loop reads CATSDGSWSYNEQFF. The CDR3 nucleotides read TGTGCCACCAGTGATGGGAGTTGGTCCTACAATGAGCAGTTCTTC.

This clonotype was counted at least ten times. The chain combines TRBV28 with TRBJ1-4; weak D call: TRBD1 (6 bases). V shed 2 bases and J shed 8 bases, with 12 bases lying between them. The CDR3 covers 14 residues. The germline V gene encodes CDR1 MDHEN and CDR2 SYDVKM. CDR3 region: CASSLVHQGEKLFF. The CDR3 DNA reads as TGTGCCAGCAGTTTAGTCCATCAGGGGGAAAAACTGTTTTTT. Supplemented by reference TRBV28 and TRBJ1-4, the full variable domain reads DVKVTQSSRYLVKRTGEKVFLECVQDMDHENMFWYRQDPGLGLRLIYFSYDVKMKEKGDIPEGYSVSREKKERFSLILESASTNQTSMYLCASSLVHQGEKLFFGSGTQLSVL.

In its sample, this clonotype was seen many times. The chain carries TRBV12-3 or TRBV12-4 and TRBJ2-7, with 7 bases aligning to TRBD2. Germline trimming cut 2 bases from V and 3 bases from J; bases unmatched to any gene: 1. CDR3 length equals 13 residues. The CDR3 is CASSLRGDYEQYF. DNA of the CDR3: TGTGCCAGCAGTTTACGGGGGGACTACGAGCAGTACTTC.